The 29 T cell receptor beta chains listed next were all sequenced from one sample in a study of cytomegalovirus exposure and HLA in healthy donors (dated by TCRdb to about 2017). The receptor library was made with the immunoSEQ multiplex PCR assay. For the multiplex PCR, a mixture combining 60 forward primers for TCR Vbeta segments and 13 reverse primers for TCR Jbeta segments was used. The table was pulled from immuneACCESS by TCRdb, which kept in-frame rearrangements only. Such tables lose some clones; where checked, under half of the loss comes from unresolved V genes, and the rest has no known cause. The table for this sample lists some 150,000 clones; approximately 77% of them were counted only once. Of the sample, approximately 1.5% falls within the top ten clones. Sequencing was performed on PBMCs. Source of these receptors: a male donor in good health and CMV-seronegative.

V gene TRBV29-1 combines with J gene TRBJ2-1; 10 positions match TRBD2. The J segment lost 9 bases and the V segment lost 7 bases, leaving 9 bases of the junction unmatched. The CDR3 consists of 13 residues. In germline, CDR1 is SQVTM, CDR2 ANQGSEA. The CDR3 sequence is CSGLAGAGGEQFF. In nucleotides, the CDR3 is TGCAGCGGCCTAGCGGGGGCCGGGGGTGAGCAGTTCTTC.

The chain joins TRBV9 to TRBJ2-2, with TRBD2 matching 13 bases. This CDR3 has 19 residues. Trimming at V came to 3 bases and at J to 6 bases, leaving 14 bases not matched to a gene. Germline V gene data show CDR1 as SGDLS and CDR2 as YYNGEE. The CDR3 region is CASSAPKTGLAGFPGELFF. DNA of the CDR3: TGTGCCAGCAGCGCACCTAAAACGGGACTAGCGGGGTTCCCCGGGGAGCTGTTTTTT.

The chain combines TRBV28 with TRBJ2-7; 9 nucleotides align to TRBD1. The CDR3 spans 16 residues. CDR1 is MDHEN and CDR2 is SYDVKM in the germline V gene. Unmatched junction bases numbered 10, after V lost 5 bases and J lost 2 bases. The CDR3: CASSPGTGLPTYEQYF. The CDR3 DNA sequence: TGTGCCAGCAGTCCCGGGACAGGGTTACCGACCTACGAGCAGTACTTC. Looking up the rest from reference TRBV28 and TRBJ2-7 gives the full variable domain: DVKVTQSSRYLVKRTGEKVFLECVQDMDHENMFWYRQDPGLGLRLIYFSYDVKMKEKGDIPEGYSVSREKKERFSLILESASTNQTSMYLCASSPGTGLPTYEQYFGPGTRLTVT.

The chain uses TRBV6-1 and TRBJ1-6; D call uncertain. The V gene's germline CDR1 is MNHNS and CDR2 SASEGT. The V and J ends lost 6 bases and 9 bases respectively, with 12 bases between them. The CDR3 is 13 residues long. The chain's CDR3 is CASRVVAGSPLHF. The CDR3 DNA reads TGTGCCAGCAGGGTAGTAGCGGGTTCACCCCTCCACTTT.

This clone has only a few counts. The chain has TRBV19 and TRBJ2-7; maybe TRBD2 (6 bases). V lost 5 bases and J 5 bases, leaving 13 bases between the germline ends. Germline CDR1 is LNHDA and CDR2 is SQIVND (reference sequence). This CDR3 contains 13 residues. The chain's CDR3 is CASSSRRGDEQYF. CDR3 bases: TGTGCCAGTAGTTCGAGGCGGGGTGACGAGCAGTACTTC. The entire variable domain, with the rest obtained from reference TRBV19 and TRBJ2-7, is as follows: DGGITQSPKYLFRKEGQNVTLSCEQNLNHDAMYWYRQDPGQGLRLIYYSQIVNDFQKGDIAEGYSVSREKKESFPLTVTSAQKNPTAFYLCASSSRRGDEQYFGPGTRLTVT.

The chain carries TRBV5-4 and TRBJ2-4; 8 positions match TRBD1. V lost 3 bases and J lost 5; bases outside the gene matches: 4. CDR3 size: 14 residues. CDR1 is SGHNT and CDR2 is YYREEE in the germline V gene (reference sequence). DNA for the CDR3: TGTGCCAGCAGCTCGGGACAGGTCCAAAACATTCAGTACTTC. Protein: CASSSGQVQNIQYF.

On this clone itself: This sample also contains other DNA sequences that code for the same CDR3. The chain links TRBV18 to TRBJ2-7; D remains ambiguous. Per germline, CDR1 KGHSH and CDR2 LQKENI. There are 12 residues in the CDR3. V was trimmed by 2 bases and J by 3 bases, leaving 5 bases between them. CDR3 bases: TGTGCCAGCTCACCAAACAGCTACGAGCAGTACTTC. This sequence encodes CASSPNSYEQYF.

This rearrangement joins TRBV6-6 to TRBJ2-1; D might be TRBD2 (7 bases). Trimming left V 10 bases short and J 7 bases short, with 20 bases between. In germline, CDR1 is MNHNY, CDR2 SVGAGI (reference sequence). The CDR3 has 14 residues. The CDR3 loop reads CATEGGVARNEQFF. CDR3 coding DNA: TGTGCCACCGAGGGGGGGGTAGCTAGGAATGAGCAGTTCTTC.

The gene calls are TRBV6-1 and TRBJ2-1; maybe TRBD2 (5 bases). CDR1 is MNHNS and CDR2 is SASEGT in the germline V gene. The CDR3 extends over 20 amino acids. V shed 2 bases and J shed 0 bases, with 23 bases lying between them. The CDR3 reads CASSESTILIAMSSYNEQFF. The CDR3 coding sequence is TGTGCCAGCAGTGAATCTACAATCTTGATAGCGATGAGCTCCTACAATGAGCAGTTCTTC.

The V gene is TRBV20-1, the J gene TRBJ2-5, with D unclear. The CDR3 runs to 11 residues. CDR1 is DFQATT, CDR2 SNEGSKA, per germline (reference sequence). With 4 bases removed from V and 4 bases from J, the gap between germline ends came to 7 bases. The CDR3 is CSATSLETQYF. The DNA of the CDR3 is TGCAGTGCTACTAGTTTAGAGACCCAGTACTTC.

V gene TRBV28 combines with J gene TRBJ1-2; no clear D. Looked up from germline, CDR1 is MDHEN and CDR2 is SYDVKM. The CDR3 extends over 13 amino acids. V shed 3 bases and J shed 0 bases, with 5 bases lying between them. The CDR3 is CASSLSPNYGYTF. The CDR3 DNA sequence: TGTGCCAGCAGTTTGTCTCCTAACTATGGCTACACCTTC.

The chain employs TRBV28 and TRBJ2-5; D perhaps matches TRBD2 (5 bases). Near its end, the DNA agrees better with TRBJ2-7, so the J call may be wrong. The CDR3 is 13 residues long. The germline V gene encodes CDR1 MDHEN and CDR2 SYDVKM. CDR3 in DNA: TGTGCCAGCAGTTTACATCCGGGATACGAGCAGTACTTC. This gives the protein CASSLHPGYEQYF.

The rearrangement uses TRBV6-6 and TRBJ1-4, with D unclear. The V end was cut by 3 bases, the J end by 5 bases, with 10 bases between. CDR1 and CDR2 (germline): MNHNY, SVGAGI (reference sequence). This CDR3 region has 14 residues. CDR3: CASSYGRLNEKLFF. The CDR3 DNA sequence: TGTGCCAGCAGTTATGGCAGGCTCAATGAAAAACTGTTTTTT.

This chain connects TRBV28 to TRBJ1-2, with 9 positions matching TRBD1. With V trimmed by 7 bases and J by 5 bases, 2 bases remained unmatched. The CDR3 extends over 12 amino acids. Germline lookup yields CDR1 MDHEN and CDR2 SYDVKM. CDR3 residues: CASTDRGYGYTF. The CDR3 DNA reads TGTGCCAGCACGGACAGGGGTTATGGCTACACCTTC.

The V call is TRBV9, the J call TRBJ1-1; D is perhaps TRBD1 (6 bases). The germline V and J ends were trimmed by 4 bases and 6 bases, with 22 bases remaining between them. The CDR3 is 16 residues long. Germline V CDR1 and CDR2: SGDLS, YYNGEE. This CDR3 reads CASSPTGGGLGAEAFF. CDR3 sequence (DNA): TGTGCCAGCAGCCCAACAGGCGGGGGCCTAGGGGCTGAAGCTTTCTTT.

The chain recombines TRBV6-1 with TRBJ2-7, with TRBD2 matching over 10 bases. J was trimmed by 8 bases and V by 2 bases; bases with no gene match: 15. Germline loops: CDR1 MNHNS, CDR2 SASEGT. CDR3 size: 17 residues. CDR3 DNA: TGTGCCAGCAGTGAAAGGCTAGCGGGGGCCCCGGTGTCCCAGCAGTACTTC. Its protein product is CASSERLAGAPVSQQYF.

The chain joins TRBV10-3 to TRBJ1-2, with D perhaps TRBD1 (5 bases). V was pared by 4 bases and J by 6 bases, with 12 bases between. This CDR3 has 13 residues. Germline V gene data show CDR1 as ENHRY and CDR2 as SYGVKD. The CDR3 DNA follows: TGTGCCATCAGTGGCGGGGCAGGGAATGGCTACACCTTC. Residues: CAISGGAGNGYTF.

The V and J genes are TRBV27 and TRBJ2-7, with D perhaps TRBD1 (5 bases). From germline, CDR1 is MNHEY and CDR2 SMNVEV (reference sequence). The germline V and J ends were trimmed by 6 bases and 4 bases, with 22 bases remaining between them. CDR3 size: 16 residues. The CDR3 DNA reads TGTGCCAGCAGCAAGAGCCCGACAGACCTAAGGTACGAGCAGTACTTC. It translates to CASSKSPTDLRYEQYF.

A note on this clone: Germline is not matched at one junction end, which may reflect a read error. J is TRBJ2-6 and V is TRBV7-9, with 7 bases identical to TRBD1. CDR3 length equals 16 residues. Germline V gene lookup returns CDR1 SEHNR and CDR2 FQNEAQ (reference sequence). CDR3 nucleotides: TGTTCCAGCAGACCCGGACAGGCCTCTGGGGCCAACGTCCTGACTTTC. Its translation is CSSRPGQASGANVLTF.

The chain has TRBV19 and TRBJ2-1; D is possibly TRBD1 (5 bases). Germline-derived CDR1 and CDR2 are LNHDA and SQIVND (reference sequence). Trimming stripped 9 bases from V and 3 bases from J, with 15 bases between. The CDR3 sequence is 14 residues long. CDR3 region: CARPPVGHYNEQFF. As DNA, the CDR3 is TGTGCCAGGCCCCCTGTAGGACACTACAATGAGCAGTTCTTC.

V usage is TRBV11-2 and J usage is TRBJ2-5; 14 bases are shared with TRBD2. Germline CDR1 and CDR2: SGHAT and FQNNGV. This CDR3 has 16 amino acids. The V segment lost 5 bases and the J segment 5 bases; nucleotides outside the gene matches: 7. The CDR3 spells CASSLGTSGGWETQYF. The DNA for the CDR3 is TGTGCCAGCAGCCTCGGGACTAGCGGGGGTTGGGAGACCCAGTACTTC.

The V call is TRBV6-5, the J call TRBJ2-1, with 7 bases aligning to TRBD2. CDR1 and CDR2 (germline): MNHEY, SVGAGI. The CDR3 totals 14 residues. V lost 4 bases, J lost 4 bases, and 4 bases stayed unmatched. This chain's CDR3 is CASSSAGVYNEQFF. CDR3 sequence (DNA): TGTGCCAGCAGTTCGGCGGGGGTATACAATGAGCAGTTCTTC.

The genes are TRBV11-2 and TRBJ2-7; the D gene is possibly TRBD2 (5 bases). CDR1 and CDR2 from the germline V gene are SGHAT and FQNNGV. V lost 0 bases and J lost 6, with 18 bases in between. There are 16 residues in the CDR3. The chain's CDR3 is CASSLDFSGFASEQYF. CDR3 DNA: TGTGCCAGCAGCTTAGACTTTTCGGGGTTTGCGTCCGAGCAGTACTTC.

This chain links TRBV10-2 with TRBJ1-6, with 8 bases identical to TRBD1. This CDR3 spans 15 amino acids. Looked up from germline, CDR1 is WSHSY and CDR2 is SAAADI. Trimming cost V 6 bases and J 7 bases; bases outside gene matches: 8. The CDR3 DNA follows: TGCGCCAGCAGAGGACAGGGATCTTTCAATTCACCCCTCCACTTT. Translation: CASRGQGSFNSPLHF.

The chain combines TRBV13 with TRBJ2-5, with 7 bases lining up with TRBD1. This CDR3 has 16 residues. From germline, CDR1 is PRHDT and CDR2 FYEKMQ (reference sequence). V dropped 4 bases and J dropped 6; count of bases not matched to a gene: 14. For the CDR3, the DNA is TGTGCCAGCAGCTCCAACCGGGACAGCCTGAAACAGACCCAGTACTTC. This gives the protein CASSSNRDSLKQTQYF.

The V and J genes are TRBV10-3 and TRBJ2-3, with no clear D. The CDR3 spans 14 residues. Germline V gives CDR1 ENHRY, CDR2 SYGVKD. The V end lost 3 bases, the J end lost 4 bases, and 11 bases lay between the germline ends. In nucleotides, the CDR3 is TGTGCCATCAGTGATATGCGAGCTTCAGATACGCAGTATTTT. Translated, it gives CAISDMRASDTQYF.

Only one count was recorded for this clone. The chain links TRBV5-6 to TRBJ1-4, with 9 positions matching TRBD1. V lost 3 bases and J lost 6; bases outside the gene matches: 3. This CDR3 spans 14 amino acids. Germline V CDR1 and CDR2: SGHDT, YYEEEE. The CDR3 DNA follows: TGTGCCAGCAGCTACAGGGGGCCGTATGAAAAACTGTTTTTT. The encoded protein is CASSYRGPYEKLFF.

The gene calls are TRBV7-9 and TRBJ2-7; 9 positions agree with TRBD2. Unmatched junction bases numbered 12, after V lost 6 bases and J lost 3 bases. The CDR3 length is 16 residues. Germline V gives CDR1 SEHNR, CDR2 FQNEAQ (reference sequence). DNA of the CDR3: TGTGCCAGCAGACCCAACCTGACTAGCGGAGTCTACGAGCAGTACTTC. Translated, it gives CASRPNLTSGVYEQYF.

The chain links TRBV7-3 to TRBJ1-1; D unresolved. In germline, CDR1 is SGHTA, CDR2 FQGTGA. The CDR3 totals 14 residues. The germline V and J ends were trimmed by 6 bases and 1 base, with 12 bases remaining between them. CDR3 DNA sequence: TGTGCCAGCAGTATCGGTACTCCGAACACTGAAGCTTTCTTT. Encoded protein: CASSIGTPNTEAFF.